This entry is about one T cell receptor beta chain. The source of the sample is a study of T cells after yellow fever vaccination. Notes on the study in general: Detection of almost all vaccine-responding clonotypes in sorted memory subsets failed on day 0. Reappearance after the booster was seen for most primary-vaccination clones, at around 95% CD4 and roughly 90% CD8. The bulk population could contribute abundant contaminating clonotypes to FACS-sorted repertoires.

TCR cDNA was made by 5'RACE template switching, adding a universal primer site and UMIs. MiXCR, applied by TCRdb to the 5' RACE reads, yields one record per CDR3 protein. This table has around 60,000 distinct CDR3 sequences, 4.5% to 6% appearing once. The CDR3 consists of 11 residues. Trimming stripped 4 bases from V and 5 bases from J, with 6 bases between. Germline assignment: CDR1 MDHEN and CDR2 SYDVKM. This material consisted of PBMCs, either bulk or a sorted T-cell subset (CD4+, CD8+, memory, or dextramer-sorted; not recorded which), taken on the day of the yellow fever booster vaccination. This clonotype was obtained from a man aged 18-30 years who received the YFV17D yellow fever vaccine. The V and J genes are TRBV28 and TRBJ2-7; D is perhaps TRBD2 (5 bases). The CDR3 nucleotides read TGTGCCAGCAGTTGGACTGACGAGCAGTACTTC. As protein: CASSWTDEQYF.